The source of this TCR beta chain is a study of shared clonotypes between healthy human individuals. Study information: Researchers assigned three CD4 naive, three CD4 memory, two CD8 naive and one CD8 memory plate to each donor. Study-wide findings and caveats: Naive subsets tended to show greater estimated richness than memory subsets.

Of note for this clone: Its antigen remains unknown.

Several immunoSEQ 96-well plates shared each subset's DNA, each plate a replicate. As processed by the authors: ImmunoSEQ sequences covered only the junction and lacked quality scores; filtering therefore differed. Profiled with immunoSEQ multiplex PCR; TCRdb holds only in-frame clones, not every one. V and J calls and clone size come straight from that table; D and trimming were deduced from the DNA. The sample includes over 150,000 clones, around 63% of them seen just once. The germline V gene has CDR1 MNHNS and CDR2 SASEGT. Trimming took 10 bases from V and 4 from J, leaving 8 bases between them. The CDR3 loop spans 11 amino acids.

The specimen was memory CD4+ T cells sorted from blood. The subset: CD45RA-negative fraction. The V gene is TRBV6-1, the J gene TRBJ1-5; no reliable D call. The source is a man in his thirties or forties in good health. CDR3 region: CATDENQPQHF. For the CDR3, the DNA is TGTGCCACCGACGAAAATCAGCCCCAGCATTTT.